This entry lists 15 T cell receptor beta chains sequenced from one sample in a study of blood T cells in healthy people across ages (dated by TCRdb to the mid-2010s). Library preparation employed 5' RACE. The sequencer was an Illumina HiSeq 2500. A second roughly 6 to 12 cycle PCR used a sample-barcoded 5' primer and a J-beta primer mix. TCRdb passed the public sequencing reads through fastp at Q25 and MiXCR, retaining productive beta sequences. For every CDR3 protein sequence, its rows merge into one entry that carries the most common genes and DNA. This sample lists more than 800,000 distinct CDR3 sequences; around 28% were detected once. Together, the top ten hold roughly a sixth of the sample. Sequencing was performed on blood. The source is a woman of 80 years or more in good health.

This clonotype has more than one count but fewer than ten. The chain carries TRBV6-5 and TRBJ1-1; maybe TRBD1 (5 bases). The CDR3 consists of 17 residues. Deletions cut 7 bases from V and 7 bases from J, with 28 bases between. The germline V gene encodes CDR1 MNHEY and CDR2 SVGAGI. CDR3 DNA: TGTGCCAGCAATTCCAGACTATTGACAGATAATATCCGTGAAGCTTTCTTT. As protein: CASNSRLLTDNIREAFF.

The chain links TRBV7-2 to TRBJ1-3, with TRBD1 matching over 8 bases. From germline, CDR1 is SGHTA and CDR2 FQGNSA. The CDR3 has 14 residues. Trimming removed 5 bases from V and 4 bases from J; junction bases left unmatched: 4. The CDR3 sequence is CASSARDRGNTIYF. Here the CDR3 DNA reads TGTGCCAGCAGCGCCCGGGACAGGGGAAACACCATATATTTT.

The gene calls are TRBV25-1 and TRBJ1-1; TRBD1 aligns across 8 bases. V lost 3 bases to trimming and J lost 4 bases; unmatched junction nucleotides: 4. Germline assignment: CDR1 MGHDK and CDR2 SYGVNS. The CDR3 has 14 amino acids. The CDR3: CASSEDRVGTEAFF. The CDR3, as DNA: TGTGCCAGCAGTGAGGACAGGGTGGGCACTGAAGCTTTCTTT. Complete variable domain (other parts from reference TRBV25-1 and TRBJ1-1): EADIYQTPRYLVIGTGKKITLECSQTMGHDKMYWYQQDPGMELHLIHYSYGVNSTEKGDLSSESTVSRIRTEHFPLTLESARPSHTSQYLCASSEDRVGTEAFFGQGTRLTVV.

In this sample, this clonotype turned up many times. The chain recombines TRBV7-2 with TRBJ2-5; TRBD2 aligns across 14 bases. The CDR3 runs 16 residues. The germline CDR1 and CDR2 sequences are SGHTA and FQGNSA. Germline trimming cut 1 base from V and 6 bases from J; bases unmatched to any gene: 4. Written as DNA, the CDR3 is TGTGCCAGCAGCTTAGAAGGGACTAGCGGGGGTCAGACCCAGTACTTC. Its protein product is CASSLEGTSGGQTQYF.

The chain has TRBV7-9 and TRBJ2-5; D possibly corresponds to TRBD2 (6 bases). Germline V gives CDR1 SEHNR, CDR2 FQNEAQ (reference sequence). V lost 2 bases and J 3 bases, leaving 19 bases between the germline ends. The CDR3 runs 17 residues. The CDR3 DNA is TGTGCCAGCAGCTTATACGGGGCAGCGACTAGGGAAGAGACCCAGTACTTC. It encodes CASSLYGAATREETQYF.

Only a few counts were recorded for this clonotype. Being one base from a much bigger clone, this may be a read error. The chain carries TRBV5-1 and TRBJ2-7; 10 bases are shared with TRBD2. The trim removed 5 bases at V and 7 bases at J, leaving 12 bases unmatched. Germline-derived CDR1 and CDR2 are SGHRS and YFSETQ. The CDR3 runs 15 residues. The CDR3 DNA sequence: TGCGCCAGCAGTACGAGCGGGGGGGCGGTGAATGAGCAGTACTTC. Protein product: CASSTSGGAVNEQYF.

This clonotype appeared many times. The chain couples TRBV6-5 to TRBJ2-7; unclear D gene. Germline CDR1 reads MNHEY; CDR2 reads SVGAGI. This CDR3 is 15 amino acids long. V was trimmed by 6 bases and J by 2 bases, leaving 17 bases between them. This chain's CDR3 is CASRPHFTVTYEQYF. The CDR3 region has the DNA TGTGCCAGCAGGCCTCACTTTACAGTTACCTACGAGCAGTACTTC.

This clonotype appeared many times. This chain's CDR3 is CASRRVGNQPQHF. CDR3 sequence (DNA): TGTGCCAGCAGACGAGTGGGAAATCAGCCCCAGCATTTT. The V and J genes are TRBV6-2 or TRBV6-3 and TRBJ1-5, with D unresolved. V was clipped by 6 bases and J by 4 bases, with 10 bases between them. The germline V gene encodes CDR1 MNHEY and CDR2 SVGEGT. The CDR3 contains 13 residues.

Comment on this clonotype: A much larger clone differs from this one at a single base, so this may be a read error. The gene calls are TRBV20-1 and TRBJ2-7, with D tentatively TRBD2 (5 bases). Germline V gene data show CDR1 as DFQATT and CDR2 as SNEGSKA (reference sequence). Between the trimmed V and J ends, which lost 6 bases and 7 bases, there was a span of 19 bases. The CDR3 consists of 13 residues. The CDR3 bases are TGCAGTGCCGTGGGAGACTATCGCGATGAGCAGTACTTC. It codes for CSAVGDYRDEQYF.

This clonotype has a count of ten or more. The rearrangement links TRBV28 to TRBJ2-5, with TRBD1 matching over 7 bases. The CDR3 consists of 13 residues. The V segment lost 2 bases and the J segment 7 bases; nucleotides outside the gene matches: 4. Germline V CDR1 and CDR2: MDHEN, SYDVKM. CDR3 nucleotides: TGTGCCAGCAGTTTAGGGACAGCCAGGACCCAGTACTTC. It translates to CASSLGTARTQYF.

This clonotype occurred many times. CDR3 region: CATRPGEHYTDTQYF. CDR3 DNA: TGTGCCACCCGGCCCGGGGAACATTACACAGATACGCAGTATTTT. This chain links TRBV15 with TRBJ2-3; possibly TRBD2 for D (5 bases). V was pared by 8 bases and J by 2 bases, with 17 bases between. CDR1 and CDR2 (germline): LNHNV, YYDKDF (reference sequence). The CDR3 is 15 amino acids.

The chain has TRBV24-1 and TRBJ2-6, with a possible D match to TRBD2 (6 bases). Deletions cut 5 bases from V and 2 bases from J, with 24 bases between. This CDR3 has 20 residues. Per the germline V gene, CDR1 is KGHDR and CDR2 is SFDVKD. CDR3 amino acids: CATSAKGGDPRWPGANVLTF. The CDR3, as DNA: TGTGCCACCAGTGCCAAAGGAGGGGACCCCAGATGGCCTGGGGCCAACGTCCTGACTTTC.

This clonotype was seen repeatedly, ten times or more. The V gene is TRBV20-1, the J gene TRBJ2-3; 10 bases are shared with TRBD2. Germline CDR1 is DFQATT and CDR2 is SNEGSKA (reference sequence). V shed 0 bases, J shed 4 bases, and the junction held 7 bases outside the gene matches. The CDR3 runs to 16 residues. CDR3 coding DNA: TGCAGTGCTAGAGAAGGCCAGCGGGGGGGCCCAGATACGCAGTATTTT. It translates to CSAREGQRGGPDTQYF.

The V and J genes are TRBV25-1 and TRBJ1-1; TRBD1 might be the D (6 bases). This CDR3 has 12 amino acids. Germline V CDR1 and CDR2: MGHDK, SYGVNS. With 6 bases removed from V and 11 bases from J, the gap between germline ends came to 16 bases. The CDR3 DNA sequence: TGTGCCAGCAGCACCAGCCAGGGGAGGGCTTTCTTT. Its translation: CASSTSQGRAFF.

In this sample, this clonotype turned up once. The chain uses TRBV27 and TRBJ2-2; 10 nucleotides match TRBD1. The V and J ends lost 2 bases and 6 bases, in that order; junction bases with no gene match: 12. This CDR3 is 18 amino acids long. Germline loops: CDR1 MNHEY, CDR2 SMNVEV (reference sequence). The CDR3 sequence: CASSLTIFRDRGSGELFF. In DNA, the CDR3 is TGTGCCAGCAGTTTAACGATATTCCGGGACAGGGGATCCGGGGAGCTGTTTTTT.